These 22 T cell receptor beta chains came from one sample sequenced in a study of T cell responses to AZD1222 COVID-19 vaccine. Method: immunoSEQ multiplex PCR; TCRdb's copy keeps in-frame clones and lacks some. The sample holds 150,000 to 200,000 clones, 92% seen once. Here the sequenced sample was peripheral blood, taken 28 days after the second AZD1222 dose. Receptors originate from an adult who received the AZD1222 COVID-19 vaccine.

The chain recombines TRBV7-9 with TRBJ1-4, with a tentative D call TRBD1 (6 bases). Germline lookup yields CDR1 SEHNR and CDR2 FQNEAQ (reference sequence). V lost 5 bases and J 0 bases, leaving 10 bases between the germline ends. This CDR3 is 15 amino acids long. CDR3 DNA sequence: TGTGCCAGCAGCCGTGGACAGACAACTAATGAAAAACTGTTTTTT. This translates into CASSRGQTTNEKLFF.

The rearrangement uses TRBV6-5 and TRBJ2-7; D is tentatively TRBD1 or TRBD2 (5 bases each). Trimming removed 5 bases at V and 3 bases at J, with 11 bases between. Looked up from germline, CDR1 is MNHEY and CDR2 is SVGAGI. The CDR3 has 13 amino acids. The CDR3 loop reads CASSPYGGYEQYF. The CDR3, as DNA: TGTGCCAGCAGTCCTTATGGGGGCTACGAGCAGTACTTC.

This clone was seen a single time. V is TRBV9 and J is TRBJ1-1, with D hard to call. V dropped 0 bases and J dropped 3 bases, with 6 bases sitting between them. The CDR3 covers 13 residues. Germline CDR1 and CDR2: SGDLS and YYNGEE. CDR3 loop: CASSVVQDTEAFF. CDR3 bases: TGTGCCAGCAGCGTAGTGCAGGACACTGAAGCTTTCTTT. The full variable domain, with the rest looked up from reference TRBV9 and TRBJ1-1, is DSGVTQTPKHLITATGQRVTLRCSPRSGDLSVYWYQQSLDQGLQFLIQYYNGEERAKGNILERFSAQQFPDLHSELNLSSLELGDSALYFCASSVVQDTEAFFGQGTRLTVV.

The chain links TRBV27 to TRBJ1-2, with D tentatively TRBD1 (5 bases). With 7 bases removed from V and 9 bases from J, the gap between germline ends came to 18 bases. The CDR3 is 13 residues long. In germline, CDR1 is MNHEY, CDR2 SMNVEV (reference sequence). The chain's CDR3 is CASTTSQGLSYTF. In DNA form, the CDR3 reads TGTGCCAGCACCACAAGCCAGGGTTTGAGCTACACCTTC.

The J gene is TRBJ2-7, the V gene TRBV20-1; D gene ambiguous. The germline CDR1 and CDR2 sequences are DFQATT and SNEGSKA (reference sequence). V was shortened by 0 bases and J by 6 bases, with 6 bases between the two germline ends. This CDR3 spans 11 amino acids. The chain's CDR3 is CSAREPGEQYF. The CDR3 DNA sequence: TGCAGTGCTAGAGAACCAGGCGAGCAGTACTTC.

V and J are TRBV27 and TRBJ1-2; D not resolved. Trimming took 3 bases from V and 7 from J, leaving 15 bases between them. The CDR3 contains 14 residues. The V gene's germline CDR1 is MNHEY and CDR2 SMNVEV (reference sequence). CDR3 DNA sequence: TGTGCCAGCAGTTTTAGGGCCGCCGGCGGTGGCTACACCTTC. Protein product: CASSFRAAGGGYTF.

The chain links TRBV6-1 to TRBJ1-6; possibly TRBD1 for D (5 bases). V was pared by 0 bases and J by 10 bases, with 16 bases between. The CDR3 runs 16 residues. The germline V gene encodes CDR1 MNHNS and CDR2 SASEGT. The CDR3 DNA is TGTGCCAGCAGTGAAGCGGGAAGAGGGGACGGGTCACCCCTCCACTTT. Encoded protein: CASSEAGRGDGSPLHF.

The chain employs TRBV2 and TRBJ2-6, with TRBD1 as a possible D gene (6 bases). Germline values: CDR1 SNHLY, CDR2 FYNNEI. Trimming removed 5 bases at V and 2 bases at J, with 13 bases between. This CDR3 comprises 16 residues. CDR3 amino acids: CASSMPQGTGANVLTF. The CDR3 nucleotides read TGTGCCAGCAGTATGCCACAGGGAACTGGGGCCAACGTCCTGACTTTC.

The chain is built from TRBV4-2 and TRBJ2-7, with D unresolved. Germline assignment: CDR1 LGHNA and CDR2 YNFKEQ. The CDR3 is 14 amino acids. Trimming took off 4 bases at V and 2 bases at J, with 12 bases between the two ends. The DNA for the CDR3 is TGTGCCAGCAGCCGTGAGGACGGAACCTACGAGCAGTACTTC. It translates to CASSREDGTYEQYF.

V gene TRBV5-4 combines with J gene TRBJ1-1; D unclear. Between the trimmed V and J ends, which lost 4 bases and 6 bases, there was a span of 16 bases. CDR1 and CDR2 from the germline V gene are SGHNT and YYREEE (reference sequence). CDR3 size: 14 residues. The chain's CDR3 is CASSPEGLRSEAFF. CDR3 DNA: TGTGCCAGCAGCCCGGAGGGTCTCAGGTCTGAAGCTTTCTTT.

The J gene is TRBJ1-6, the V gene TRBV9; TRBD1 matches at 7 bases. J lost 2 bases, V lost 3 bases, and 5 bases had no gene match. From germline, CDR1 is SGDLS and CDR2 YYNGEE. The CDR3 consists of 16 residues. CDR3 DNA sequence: TGTGCCAGCAGCGCTAAACAGGGGACCTATAATTCACCCCTCCACTTT. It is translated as CASSAKQGTYNSPLHF.

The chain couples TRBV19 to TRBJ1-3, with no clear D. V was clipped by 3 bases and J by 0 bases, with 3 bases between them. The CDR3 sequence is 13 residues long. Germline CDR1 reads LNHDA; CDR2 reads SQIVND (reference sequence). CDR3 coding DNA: TGTGCCAGTAGTATCAGCTCTGGAAACACCATATATTTT. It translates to CASSISSGNTIYF.

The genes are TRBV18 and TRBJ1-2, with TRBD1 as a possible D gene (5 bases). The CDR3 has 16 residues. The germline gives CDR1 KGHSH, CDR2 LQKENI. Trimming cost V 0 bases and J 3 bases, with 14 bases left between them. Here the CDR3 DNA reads TGTGCCAGCTCACCACCCGGTAGGGGCGCACACTATGGCTACACCTTC. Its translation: CASSPPGRGAHYGYTF.

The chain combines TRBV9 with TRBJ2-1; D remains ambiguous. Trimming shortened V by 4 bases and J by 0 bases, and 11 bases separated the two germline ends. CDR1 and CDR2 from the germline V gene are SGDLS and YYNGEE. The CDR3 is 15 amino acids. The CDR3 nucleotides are TGTGCCAGCAGCCCCCCGATAAGCTCCTACAATGAGCAGTTCTTC. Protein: CASSPPISSYNEQFF. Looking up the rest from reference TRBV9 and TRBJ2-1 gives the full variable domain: DSGVTQTPKHLITATGQRVTLRCSPRSGDLSVYWYQQSLDQGLQFLIQYYNGEERAKGNILERFSAQQFPDLHSELNLSSLELGDSALYFCASSPPISSYNEQFFGPGTRLTVL.

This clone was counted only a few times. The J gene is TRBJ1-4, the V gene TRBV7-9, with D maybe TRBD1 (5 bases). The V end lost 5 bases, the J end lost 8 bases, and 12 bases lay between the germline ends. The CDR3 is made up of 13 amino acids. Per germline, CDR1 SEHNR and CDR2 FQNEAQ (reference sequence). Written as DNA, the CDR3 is TGTGCCAGCAGCCTCGAAGGGGTAGAAAAACTGTTTTTT. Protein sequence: CASSLEGVEKLFF.

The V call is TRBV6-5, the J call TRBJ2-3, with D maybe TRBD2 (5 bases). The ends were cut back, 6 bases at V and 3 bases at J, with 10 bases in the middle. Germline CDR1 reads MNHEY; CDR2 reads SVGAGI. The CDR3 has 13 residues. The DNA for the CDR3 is TGTGCCAGCAGGGGTCGGGGTACAGATACGCAGTATTTT. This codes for CASRGRGTDTQYF.

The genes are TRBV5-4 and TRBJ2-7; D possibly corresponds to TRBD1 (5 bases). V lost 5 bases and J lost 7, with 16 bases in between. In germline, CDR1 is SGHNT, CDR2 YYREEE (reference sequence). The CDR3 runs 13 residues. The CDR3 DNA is TGTGCCAGCAGAAAGGACACCCGTCGGGAGCAGTACTTC. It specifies CASRKDTRREQYF. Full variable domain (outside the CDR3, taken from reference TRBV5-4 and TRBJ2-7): ETGVTQSPTHLIKTRGQQVTLRCSSQSGHNTVSWYQQALGQGPQFIFQYYREEENGRGNFPPRFSGLQFPNYSSELNVNALELDDSALYLCASRKDTRREQYFGPGTRLTVT.

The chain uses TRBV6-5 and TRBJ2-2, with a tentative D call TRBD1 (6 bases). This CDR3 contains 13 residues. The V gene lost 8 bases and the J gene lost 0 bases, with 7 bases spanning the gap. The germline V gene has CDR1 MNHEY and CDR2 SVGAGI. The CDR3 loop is CASRDTNTGELFF. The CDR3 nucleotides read TGTGCCAGCCGGGACACGAACACCGGGGAGCTGTTTTTT.

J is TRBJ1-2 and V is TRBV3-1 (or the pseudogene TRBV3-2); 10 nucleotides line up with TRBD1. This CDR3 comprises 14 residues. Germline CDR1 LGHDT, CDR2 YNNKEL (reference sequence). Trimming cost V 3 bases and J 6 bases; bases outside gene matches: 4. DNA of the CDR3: TGTGCCAGCAGCCAGGGACAGGGGATCCATGGCTACACCTTC. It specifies CASSQGQGIHGYTF.

The CDR3 reads CASSEGFSAVYSNQPQHF. The CDR3 coding sequence is TGTGCCAGTAGTGAGGGGTTTTCGGCTGTATATAGCAATCAGCCCCAGCATTTT. The chain joins TRBV19 to TRBJ1-5, with D possibly TRBD1 on 5 matching bases. Trimming took off 5 bases at V and 0 bases at J, with 20 bases between the two ends. The V gene's germline CDR1 is LNHDA and CDR2 SQIVND (reference sequence). The CDR3 is 18 residues long.

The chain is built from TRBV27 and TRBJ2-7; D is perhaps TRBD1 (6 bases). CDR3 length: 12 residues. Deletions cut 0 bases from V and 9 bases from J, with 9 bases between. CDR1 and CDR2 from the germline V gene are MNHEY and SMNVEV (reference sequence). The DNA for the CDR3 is TGTGCCAGCAGTTTATCAGGGGGTCGGCAGTACTTC. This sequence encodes CASSLSGGRQYF.

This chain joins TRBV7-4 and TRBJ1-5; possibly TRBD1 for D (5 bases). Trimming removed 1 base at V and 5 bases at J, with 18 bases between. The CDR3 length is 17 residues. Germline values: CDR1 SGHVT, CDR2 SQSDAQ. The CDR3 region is CASSLERVRPGHQPQHF. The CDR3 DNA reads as TGTGCCAGCAGCTTAGAGAGAGTGAGGCCAGGGCATCAGCCCCAGCATTTT.